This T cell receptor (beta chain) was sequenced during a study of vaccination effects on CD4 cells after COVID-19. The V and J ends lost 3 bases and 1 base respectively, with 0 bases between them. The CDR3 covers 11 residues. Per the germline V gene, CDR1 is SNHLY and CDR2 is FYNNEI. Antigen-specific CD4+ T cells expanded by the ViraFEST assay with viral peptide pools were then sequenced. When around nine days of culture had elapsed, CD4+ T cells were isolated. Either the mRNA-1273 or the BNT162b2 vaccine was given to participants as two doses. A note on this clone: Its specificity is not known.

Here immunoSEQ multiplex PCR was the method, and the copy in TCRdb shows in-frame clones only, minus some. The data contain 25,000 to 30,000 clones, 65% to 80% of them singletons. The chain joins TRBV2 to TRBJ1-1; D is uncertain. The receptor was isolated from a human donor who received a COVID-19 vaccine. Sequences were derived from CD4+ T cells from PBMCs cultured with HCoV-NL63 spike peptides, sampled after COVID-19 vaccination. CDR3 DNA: TGTGCCAGCAGTGAGAACACTGAAGCTTTCTTT. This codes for CASSENTEAFF.